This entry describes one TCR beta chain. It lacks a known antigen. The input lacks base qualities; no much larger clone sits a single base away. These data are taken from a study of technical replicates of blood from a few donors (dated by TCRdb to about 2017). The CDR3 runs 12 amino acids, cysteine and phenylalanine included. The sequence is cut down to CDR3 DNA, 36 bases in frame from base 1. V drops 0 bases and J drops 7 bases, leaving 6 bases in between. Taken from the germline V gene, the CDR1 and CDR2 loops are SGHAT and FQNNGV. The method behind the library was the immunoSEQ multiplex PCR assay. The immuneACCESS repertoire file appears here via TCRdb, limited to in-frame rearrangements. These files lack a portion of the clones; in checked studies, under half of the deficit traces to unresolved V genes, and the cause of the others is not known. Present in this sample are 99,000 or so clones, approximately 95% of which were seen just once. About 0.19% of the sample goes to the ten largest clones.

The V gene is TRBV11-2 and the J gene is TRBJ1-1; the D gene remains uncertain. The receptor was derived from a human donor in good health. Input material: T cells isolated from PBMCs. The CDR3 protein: CASSLEAGEAFF. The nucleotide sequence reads TGTGCCAGCAGCTTAGAGGCAGGTGAAGCTTTCTTT. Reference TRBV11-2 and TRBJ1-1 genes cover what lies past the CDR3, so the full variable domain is EAGVAQSPRYKIIEKRQSVAFWCNPISGHATLYWYQQILGQGPKLLIQFQNNGVVDDSQLPKDRFSAERLKGVDSTLKIQPAKLEDSAVYLCASSLEAGEAFFGQGTRLTVV.